The clone carrying this T cell receptor beta chain was recorded a few times. Per the germline V gene, CDR1 is SGHDT and CDR2 is YYEEEE. CDR3 length equals 15 residues. The V gene lost 4 bases and the J gene lost 0 bases, with 11 bases spanning the gap. TCRdb re-analysed the RT-PCR reads in MiXCR, keeping a single row per CDR3 protein. Counted here are 20,000 or so distinct CDR3 sequences, 35% to 45% occurring once; the ten biggest clones make up 78%. The entry originates in a study of patients and donors after allogeneic stem cell transplantation. The sample consisted of blood, either unsorted or a sorted T cell fraction (not recorded which). The sequence was collected from a human donor who was either an allogeneic HSCT recipient or a stem cell or donor lymphocyte infusion donor (not recorded which). It is not recorded whose cells these are; they may come from a transplant donor. The chain joins TRBV5-6 to TRBJ1-5; a possible D gene is TRBD1 (5 bases). CDR3 sequence reads: CASSPRGASNQPQHF. CDR3 in DNA: TGTGCCAGCAGCCCTAGAGGGGCTAGCAATCAGCCCCAGCATTTT.